A single sample is the source of the 23 T cell receptor beta chains below, sequenced in a study of CD8 T cells in ankylosing spondylitis. TCRdb re-called the 5' RACE reads with MiXCR, one entry per CDR3 protein. Of approximately 250,000 distinct CDR3 sequences in the sample, 32% were seen once. The sequenced sample was blood, either unsorted or a sorted T cell fraction (not recorded which). These receptors were collected from a male donor with ankylosing spondylitis or in good health (not recorded which).

This sequence joins TRBV5-6 and TRBJ2-1; 8 bases are a match to TRBD1. The CDR3 spans 16 residues. V dropped 6 bases and J dropped 2; count of bases not matched to a gene: 10. Germline V gene data show CDR1 as SGHDT and CDR2 as YYEEEE. CDR3 amino acids: CASNLPGQVTYNEQFF. DNA for the CDR3: TGTGCCAGCAATTTACCGGGACAGGTTACCTACAATGAGCAGTTCTTC. Looking up the rest from reference TRBV5-6 and TRBJ2-1 gives the full variable domain: DAGVTQSPTHLIKTRGQQVTLRCSPKSGHDTVSWYQQALGQGPQFIFQYYEEEERQRGNFPDRFSGHQFPNYSSELNVNALLLGDSALYLCASNLPGQVTYNEQFFGPGTRLTVL.

This clonotype came up once. This rearrangement joins TRBV5-1 to TRBJ1-2; D is uncertain. CDR3 length equals 14 residues. Trimming shortened V by 0 bases and J by 4 bases, and 10 bases separated the two germline ends. The germline V gene encodes CDR1 SGHRS and CDR2 YFSETQ. CDR3 amino acids: CASSLGPGTYGYTF. The CDR3 DNA sequence: TGCGCCAGCAGCTTGGGGCCGGGAACCTATGGCTACACCTTC. The entire variable domain, with the rest obtained from reference TRBV5-1 and TRBJ1-2, is as follows: KAGVTQTPRYLIKTRGQQVTLSCSPISGHRSVSWYQQTPGQGLQFLFEYFSETQRNKGNFPGRFSGRQFSNSRSEMNVSTLELGDSALYLCASSLGPGTYGYTFGSGTRLTVV.

CDR3 DNA: TGCAGTGCGATCGACGCCAGGGGCTGGGAGACCCAGTACTTC. Amino acids: CSAIDARGWETQYF. This chain uses TRBV20-1 with TRBJ2-5; weak D call: TRBD1 (6 bases). V lost 6 bases to trimming and J lost 5 bases, with 19 bases between them. The CDR3 has 14 amino acids. Germline V gene data show CDR1 as DFQATT and CDR2 as SNEGSKA (reference sequence).

This clonotype was picked up one time. The junction and the germline gene differ at one end; a read error may be behind it. This chain connects TRBV12-3 or TRBV12-4 to TRBJ2-7; D is perhaps TRBD1 or TRBD2 (5 bases each). This CDR3 spans 12 amino acids. CDR3 loop: CASSLAGDEHYF. The DNA for the CDR3 is TGTGCCAGCAGTTTAGCAGGGGACGAGCATTACTTC.

The chain joins TRBV20-1 to TRBJ2-7; 9 bases are shared with TRBD1. Losses at the gene ends were 4 bases for V and 1 base for J; bases not matched to a gene: 5. Germline V gene lookup returns CDR1 DFQATT and CDR2 SNEGSKA (reference sequence). This CDR3 comprises 14 residues. CDR3 nucleotide sequence: TGCAGTGCTATCCAGACAGGGGGTTCCTACGAGCAGTACTTC. This sequence encodes CSAIQTGGSYEQYF.

This chain links TRBV5-5 with TRBJ2-5, with unresolved D. V lost 0 bases to trimming and J lost 1 base, with 7 bases between them. CDR3 length: 14 amino acids. Germline V gives CDR1 SGHKS, CDR2 YYEKEE (reference sequence). The CDR3 sequence is CASSLEWTQETQYF. CDR3 DNA: TGTGCCAGCAGCTTGGAGTGGACCCAAGAGACCCAGTACTTC.

V is TRBV12-3 or TRBV12-4 and J is TRBJ2-5; D may be TRBD2 (6 bases). Trimming left V 7 bases short and J 6 bases short, with 18 bases between. CDR3 size: 14 residues. CDR3 amino acids: CASTSVGGRQTQYF. CDR3 DNA sequence: TGTGCCAGCACCTCCGTGGGGGGACGTCAGACCCAGTACTTC.

This clonotype was counted a few times. The chain uses TRBV29-1 and TRBJ2-1; perhaps TRBD2 as D (6 bases). The CDR3 is 11 residues long. Germline lookup yields CDR1 SQVTM and CDR2 ANQGSEA. V lost 4 bases to trimming and J lost 16 bases, with 17 bases between them. CDR3 DNA: TGCAGCGTTGTGGAGGGAAAAACTGGATTCTTC. Its translation is CSVVEGKTGFF.

This clonotype was seen a few times. CDR3 amino acids: CSATPGTGSDNEQFF. CDR3 in DNA: TGCAGTGCTACTCCTGGGACAGGGTCAGACAATGAGCAGTTCTTC. The chain has TRBV20-1 and TRBJ2-1; 9 bases match TRBD1. Germline CDR1 DFQATT, CDR2 SNEGSKA (reference sequence). Unmatched junction bases numbered 9, after V lost 4 bases and J lost 5 bases. The CDR3 is made up of 15 amino acids.

The CDR3 here is CASSPRFDAKNIQYF. Written as DNA, the CDR3 is TGTGCCAGCAGCCCCCGTTTCGATGCCAAAAACATTCAGTACTTC. The gene calls are TRBV7-6 and TRBJ2-4; D not certain. The CDR3 has 15 amino acids. Germline values: CDR1 SGHVS, CDR2 FNYEAQ. V shed 5 bases and J shed 1 base, with 12 bases lying between them. Variable domain in full (rest from reference TRBV7-6 and TRBJ2-4): GAGVSQSPRYKVTKRGQDVALRCDPISGHVSLYWYRQALGQGPEFLTYFNYEAQQDKSGLPNDRFSAERPEGSISTLTIQRTEQRDSAMYRCASSPRFDAKNIQYFGAGTRLSVL.

The chain links TRBV5-1 to TRBJ1-1; D is unclear. CDR1 and CDR2 (germline): SGHRS, YFSETQ. This CDR3 region has 15 residues. V dropped 0 bases and J dropped 1 base, with 10 bases sitting between them. The CDR3 DNA reads TGCGCCAGCAGCTTGGTACAGCCAAAGAACACTGAAGCTTTCTTT. It yields the protein CASSLVQPKNTEAFF.

This chain connects TRBV11-2 to TRBJ1-4; D may be TRBD1 (5 bases). Germline CDR1 is SGHAT and CDR2 is FQNNGV. V lost 7 bases and J lost 8, with 14 bases in between. CDR3 length: 13 residues. Here the CDR3 reads CASTRGVGEKLFF. CDR3 sequence (DNA): TGTGCCAGCACCCGGGGGGTCGGAGAAAAACTGTTTTTT. Together with reference TRBV11-2 and TRBJ1-4, the CDR3 gives the full variable domain: EAGVAQSPRYKIIEKRQSVAFWCNPISGHATLYWYQQILGQGPKLLIQFQNNGVVDDSQLPKDRFSAERLKGVDSTLKIQPAKLEDSAVYLCASTRGVGEKLFFGSGTQLSVL.

This clonotype was seen more than once but under ten times. The rearrangement links TRBV15 to TRBJ2-5; TRBD2 might be the D (5 bases). The V end was cut by 1 base, the J end by 4 bases, with 16 bases between. CDR1 LNHNV and CDR2 YYDKDF come from the germline V gene (reference sequence). This CDR3 region has 16 residues. The CDR3 nucleotides are TGTGCCACCAGCAGAGTGGGCAGGCCGGGGATAGAGACCCAGTACTTC. Translation: CATSRVGRPGIETQYF.

The chain carries TRBV5-6 and TRBJ2-7, with a tentative D call TRBD2 (5 bases). Looked up from germline, CDR1 is SGHDT and CDR2 is YYEEEE. V dropped 2 bases and J dropped 3 bases, with 12 bases sitting between them. The CDR3 consists of 14 residues. CDR3 DNA: TGTGCCAGCAGCTTATCGGGGTCAGACTACGAGCAGTACTTC. Its protein is CASSLSGSDYEQYF.

The chain uses TRBV6-1 and TRBJ2-1, with TRBD2 identical over 14 bases. Trimming took 6 bases from V and 2 from J; bases not matched to a gene: 6. The CDR3 runs to 17 residues. Germline V gene data show CDR1 as MNHNS and CDR2 as SASEGT. Written as DNA, the CDR3 is TGTGCCAGCAGCATGACTAGCGGGGGGGGTCCCTACAATGAGCAGTTCTTC. Translated, it gives CASSMTSGGGPYNEQFF.

The chain has TRBV10-3 and TRBJ2-3; 14 bases line up with TRBD2. J lost 8 bases, V lost 0 bases, and 7 bases had no gene match. The CDR3 totals 17 residues. Germline-derived CDR1 and CDR2 are ENHRY and SYGVKD. CDR3 region: CAISESLTSGGAVTQYF. The CDR3 DNA is TGTGCCATCAGTGAGTCCCTGACTAGCGGGGGGGCTGTTACGCAGTATTTT.

The chain couples TRBV7-8 to TRBJ2-4; D remains ambiguous. The CDR3 consists of 14 residues. CDR1 and CDR2 (germline): SGHVS, FQNEAQ. Between the trimmed V and J ends, which lost 4 bases and 3 bases, there was a span of 10 bases. This CDR3 is CASSWAPGKNIQYF. The CDR3 bases are TGTGCCAGCAGCTGGGCGCCGGGCAAAAACATTCAGTACTTC.

This sequence joins TRBV20-1 and TRBJ2-3; D may be TRBD1 (6 bases). Germline loops: CDR1 DFQATT, CDR2 SNEGSKA (reference sequence). V was clipped by 4 bases and J by 0 bases, with 11 bases between them. This CDR3 region has 14 residues. The DNA for the CDR3 is TGCAGTGCTAAACAGGGTTCTAGCACAGATACGCAGTATTTT. Translating it yields CSAKQGSSTDTQYF.

The sample holds a few counts of this clonotype. The CDR3 DNA reads TGTGCCAGCAGCGGACGGCAGAACACTGAAGCTTTCTTT. Translating gives CASSGRQNTEAFF. The V call is TRBV5-5, the J call TRBJ1-1; D ambiguous. Trimming shortened V by 4 bases and J by 1 base, and 8 bases separated the two germline ends. The CDR3 sequence is 13 residues long. CDR1 SGHKS and CDR2 YYEKEE come from the germline V gene (reference sequence).

The chain employs TRBV12-3 or TRBV12-4 and TRBJ1-6, with D uncertain. Between the trimmed V and J ends, which lost 5 bases and 7 bases, there was a span of 18 bases. The CDR3 sequence is 16 residues long. The CDR3 DNA is TGTGCCAGCAGTGGCGGTAGGGTCCTGCGGAATTCACCCCTCCACTTT. This sequence encodes CASSGGRVLRNSPLHF.

This clonotype appeared many times. The gene calls are TRBV29-1 and TRBJ2-3; D gene unclear. Looked up from germline, CDR1 is SQVTM and CDR2 is ANQGSEA. The CDR3 totals 12 residues. Trimming stripped 5 bases from V and 4 bases from J, with 10 bases between. The CDR3 reads CSVYTDPDTQYF. In DNA form, the CDR3 reads TGCAGCGTTTACACAGATCCAGATACGCAGTATTTT.

J is TRBJ2-7 and V is TRBV10-3; 7 nucleotides agree with TRBD2. The CDR3 spans 15 residues. Germline V gene sequence: CDR1 ENHRY, CDR2 SYGVKD. V shed 0 bases and J 2 bases; nucleotides not matched to a gene: 4. DNA for the CDR3: TGTGCCATCAGTGAGTCCGGGCGGGGGACCTACGAGCAGTACTTC. This translates into CAISESGRGTYEQYF.

This clonotype was seen only a few times. The J gene is TRBJ2-3, the V gene TRBV20-1; a weak D match, TRBD2 (5 bases). The length of the CDR3 is 14 residues. V was shortened by 3 bases and J by 1 base, with 11 bases between the two germline ends. The germline CDR1 and CDR2 sequences are DFQATT and SNEGSKA (reference sequence). In DNA, the CDR3 is TGCAGTGCTAGGGTGGACTGGGGCACAGATACGCAGTATTTT. It specifies CSARVDWGTDTQYF.